A single sample gave rise to the 15 T cell receptor beta chains below, sequenced in a study of Graves' ophthalmopathy and Graves' hyperthyroidism. Amplification from RNA transcripts yielded the TCR beta CDR3 regions. Amplification began with first-round RT-PCR using HTBI primers, then second-round multiplex PCR was performed. TCRdb recomputed calls from the multiplex PCR reads with MiXCR, one row per CDR3 protein. This sample has roughly 350,000 distinct CDR3 sequences, with about 18% found just once. The sequencing sample was made of peripheral blood. Source of these receptors: an adult woman with stable Graves' hyperthyroidism.

This clonotype came up many times. V usage is TRBV2 and J usage is TRBJ2-5; 10 nucleotides line up with TRBD2. V gave up 2 bases and J gave up 9 bases; unmatched junction bases: 15. Germline V CDR1 and CDR2: SNHLY, FYNNEI. The length of the CDR3 is 17 residues. CDR3 in amino acids: CASSEPSLAGESGAQYF. The CDR3 bases are TGTGCCAGCAGTGAACCTTCGCTAGCGGGAGAATCGGGGGCCCAGTACTTC.

Note on this clonotype: Just one base apart from a much larger clone, this may be a read error. A read error is likely, as this CDR3 ends without the conserved phenylalanine or tryptophan. The chain couples TRBV10-3 to TRBJ1-2; D possibly corresponds to TRBD1 (5 bases). The CDR3 loop spans 13 amino acids. The V end was cut by 0 bases, the J end by 6 bases, with 8 bases between. Germline V gene lookup returns CDR1 ENHRY and CDR2 SYGVKD. CDR3 coding DNA: TGTGCCATCAGTGAGTCCACAGGTCATGGCTACACCTAC. It specifies CAISESTGHGYTY.

Many counts were recorded for this clonotype. The rearrangement links TRBV28 to TRBJ2-6; D call uncertain. The CDR3 spans 16 residues. The germline V gene encodes CDR1 MDHEN and CDR2 SYDVKM. Trimming pared 7 bases from V and 2 bases from J, leaving 15 bases between. The CDR3: CASTPRGLAGANVLTF. DNA of the CDR3: TGTGCCAGCACCCCACGTGGGCTAGCTGGGGCCAACGTCCTGACTTTC.

This clonotype was counted only a few times. The CDR3 loop reads CASSGLAGADTQYF. DNA for the CDR3: TGTGCCAGCAGCGGACTAGCGGGAGCAGATACGCAGTATTTT. V is TRBV5-5 and J is TRBJ2-3; 13 nucleotides align to TRBD2. Germline lookup yields CDR1 SGHKS and CDR2 YYEKEE (reference sequence). V gave up 4 bases and J gave up 4 bases; unmatched junction bases: 0. This CDR3 is 14 amino acids long.

This clonotype was recorded many times. V is TRBV5-1 and J is TRBJ2-5; 10 positions agree with TRBD2. The trim removed 4 bases at V and 0 bases at J, leaving 3 bases unmatched. CDR3 length: 15 residues. Germline assignment: CDR1 SGHRS and CDR2 YFSETQ. CDR3 amino acids: CASSQGTSDQETQYF. As DNA, the CDR3 is TGCGCCAGCAGCCAAGGGACTAGCGACCAAGAGACCCAGTACTTC. Together with reference TRBV5-1 and TRBJ2-5, the CDR3 gives the full variable domain: KAGVTQTPRYLIKTRGQQVTLSCSPISGHRSVSWYQQTPGQGLQFLFEYFSETQRNKGNFPGRFSGRQFSNSRSEMNVSTLELGDSALYLCASSQGTSDQETQYFGPGTRLLVL.

This clonotype has a count of ten or more. The chain carries TRBV19 and TRBJ1-5, with D uncertain. This CDR3 has 14 residues. Trimming took off 6 bases at V and 4 bases at J, with 13 bases between the two ends. Germline assignment: CDR1 LNHDA and CDR2 SQIVND (reference sequence). The CDR3 region is CASSPVGGNQPQHF. The CDR3 nucleotides read TGTGCCAGTAGCCCCGTCGGCGGGAATCAGCCCCAGCATTTT.

This clonotype was detected ten times or more. The chain employs TRBV7-2 and TRBJ2-5; D is uncertain. The V end lost 3 bases, the J end lost 5 bases, and 16 bases lay between the germline ends. The germline V gene encodes CDR1 SGHTA and CDR2 FQGNSA. The CDR3 has 15 amino acids. DNA of the CDR3: TGTGCCAGCAGCTTGTTTTTAGGTCCCAAGGAGACCCAGTACTTC. It specifies CASSLFLGPKETQYF.

The chain uses TRBV3-1 and TRBJ2-2; 7 nucleotides align to TRBD2. The germline V gene has CDR1 LGHDT and CDR2 YNNKEL (reference sequence). CDR3 length equals 13 residues. V shed 6 bases, J shed 6 bases, and the junction held 4 bases outside the gene matches. The CDR3 bases are TGTGCCAGCAGGCTCGGACTAGCCGGGGAGCTGTTTTTT. This gives the protein CASRLGLAGELFF. Full variable domain (missing parts from reference TRBV3-1 and TRBJ2-2): DTAVSQTPKYLVTQMGNDKSIKCEQNLGHDTMYWYKQDSKKFLKIMFSYNNKELIINETVPNRFSPKSPDKAHLNLHINSLELGDSAVYFCASRLGLAGELFFGEGSRLTVL.

At least ten counts were recorded for this clonotype. The chain uses TRBV19 and TRBJ1-5, with a tentative D call TRBD1 (6 bases). Germline loops: CDR1 LNHDA, CDR2 SQIVND (reference sequence). V was clipped by 4 bases and J by 6 bases, with 16 bases between them. The CDR3 is 15 residues long. The chain's CDR3 is CASSRGAREAQPQHF. The CDR3 DNA reads TGTGCCAGTAGTAGGGGGGCCAGGGAGGCTCAGCCCCAGCATTTT. Based on the CDR3 plus reference TRBV19 and TRBJ1-5, the full variable domain is DGGITQSPKYLFRKEGQNVTLSCEQNLNHDAMYWYRQDPGQGLRLIYYSQIVNDFQKGDIAEGYSVSREKKESFPLTVTSAQKNPTAFYLCASSRGAREAQPQHFGDGTRLSIL.

This clonotype was seen at least ten times. This chain uses TRBV6-2 or TRBV6-3 with TRBJ2-7, with D possibly TRBD1 on 6 matching bases. CDR3 length: 14 residues. Per germline, CDR1 MNHEY and CDR2 SVGEGT. Trimming took off 8 bases at V and 6 bases at J, with 20 bases between the two ends. The CDR3 DNA is TGTGCCAGCCGTAAAGGGGGTTCGAGGGTCGAGCAGTACTTC. This sequence encodes CASRKGGSRVEQYF.

This clonotype has at least ten counts. The chain uses TRBV7-8 and TRBJ2-1, with 8 positions matching TRBD1. Germline loops: CDR1 SGHVS, CDR2 FQNEAQ. This CDR3 is 14 amino acids long. V trimming: 5 bases; J trimming: 7 bases; junction bases outside the gene matches: 7. The CDR3 protein is CASSDPRQGNEQFF. The CDR3 DNA reads TGTGCCAGCAGCGATCCGAGACAGGGGAATGAGCAGTTCTTC.

This chain links TRBV11-2 with TRBJ2-7, with 7 bases lining up with TRBD1. Germline loops: CDR1 SGHAT, CDR2 FQNNGV. Trimming at V came to 5 bases and at J to 5 bases, leaving 12 bases not matched to a gene. CDR3 size: 15 residues. The CDR3 DNA reads TGTGCCAGCAGCCCCACTGACAGGGTGGTCCACGAGCAGTACTTC. Translated, it gives CASSPTDRVVHEQYF.

This clonotype was counted ten times or more. The chain has TRBV28 and TRBJ1-6; D remains ambiguous. Trimming shortened V by 4 bases and J by 9 bases, and 13 bases separated the two germline ends. This CDR3 is built from 14 residues. Germline-derived CDR1 and CDR2 are MDHEN and SYDVKM. This CDR3 reads CASSWSPAGSPLHF. DNA for the CDR3: TGTGCCAGCAGTTGGAGCCCGGCCGGTTCACCCCTCCACTTT.

This clonotype was detected many times. This rearrangement joins TRBV15 to TRBJ2-5; TRBD1 is a possible D gene (6 bases). CDR1 and CDR2 from the germline V gene are LNHNV and YYDKDF (reference sequence). V lost 0 bases and J lost 4, with 12 bases in between. The CDR3 has 15 amino acids. The CDR3, as DNA: TGTGCCACCAGCAGAGAACAGGGTCGAGCAGAGACCCAGTACTTC. Residues: CATSREQGRAETQYF.

This clonotype showed up many times. The genes are TRBV6-1 and TRBJ2-4, with 7 bases aligning to TRBD2. Germline V CDR1 and CDR2: MNHNS, SASEGT. J was trimmed by 7 bases and V by 5 bases; bases with no gene match: 8. The CDR3 contains 14 residues. The CDR3 DNA follows: TGTGCCAGCAGTCTTGGGAGGGGCGCGAACATTCAGTACTTC. It specifies CASSLGRGANIQYF.